This TCR beta chain was sequenced in a study of PD-1 blockade in classical Hodgkin lymphoma. Every one of the patients relapsed after autologous stem cell transplantation (brentuximab vedotin exposure was variable). Regarding the study as a whole: Some patients started nivolumab under 1 year after ASCT, and they were excluded.

As for this clone: Its antigen remains unknown.

TCRdb keeps only in-frame clones here, not all; method: immunoSEQ multiplex PCR. The sample has 75,000 to 100,000 clones, 80% to 85% seen once; the top ten hold 9.5% to 15%. Trimming removed 6 bases from V and 0 bases from J, with 4 bases in between. This CDR3 has 12 residues. Germline CDR1 MNHEY, CDR2 SVGAGI. The sequence was obtained from a human donor with classical Hodgkin lymphoma. The chain carries TRBV6-5 and TRBJ2-3; D gene unclear. The material sequenced was peripheral blood mononuclear cells (PBMCs), taken at baseline. CDR3 bases: TGTGCCAGCAGGGCTAGCACAGATACGCAGTATTTT. It encodes CASRASTDTQYF.